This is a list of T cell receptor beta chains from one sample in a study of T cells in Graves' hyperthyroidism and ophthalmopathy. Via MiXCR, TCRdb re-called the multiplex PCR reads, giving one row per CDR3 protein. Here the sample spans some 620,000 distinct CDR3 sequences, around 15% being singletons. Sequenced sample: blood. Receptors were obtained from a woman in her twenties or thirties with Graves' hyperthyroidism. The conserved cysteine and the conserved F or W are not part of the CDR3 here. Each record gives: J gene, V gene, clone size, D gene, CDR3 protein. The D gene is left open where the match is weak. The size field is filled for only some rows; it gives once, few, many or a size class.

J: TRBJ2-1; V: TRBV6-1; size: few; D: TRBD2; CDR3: ASSRTSGGNNEQF
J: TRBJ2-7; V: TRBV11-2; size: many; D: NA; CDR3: ASNTPSYEQY
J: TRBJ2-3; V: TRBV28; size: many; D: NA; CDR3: ASSAPTDTQY
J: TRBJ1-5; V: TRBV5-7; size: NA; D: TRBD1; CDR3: ASRQPGQGFHQPQH
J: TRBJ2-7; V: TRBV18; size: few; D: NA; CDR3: ASSPPGGQSYEQY
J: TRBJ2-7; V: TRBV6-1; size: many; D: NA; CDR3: ASSFNEGYEQY
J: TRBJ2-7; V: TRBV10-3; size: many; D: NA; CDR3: AISEGPAYEQY
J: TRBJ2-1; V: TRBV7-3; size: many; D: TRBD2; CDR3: ASSPSFAGGYNEQF
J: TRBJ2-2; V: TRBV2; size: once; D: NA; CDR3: ASKRWATGELF
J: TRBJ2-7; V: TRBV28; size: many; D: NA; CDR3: ASTQQGYEQY
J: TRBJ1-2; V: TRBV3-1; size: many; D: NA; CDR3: ASSHLLGSNYGYT
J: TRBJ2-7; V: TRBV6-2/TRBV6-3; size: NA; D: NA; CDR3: ASSYARASSYEQY
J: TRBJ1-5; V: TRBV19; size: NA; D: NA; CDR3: ASRDYRHHSNQPQH
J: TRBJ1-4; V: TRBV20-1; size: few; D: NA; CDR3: SAPHKQGGEKLF
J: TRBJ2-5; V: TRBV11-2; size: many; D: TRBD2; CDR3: ASSPGLAGEGETQY
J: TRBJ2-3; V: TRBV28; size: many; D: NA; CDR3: ASSLGRLTTDTQY
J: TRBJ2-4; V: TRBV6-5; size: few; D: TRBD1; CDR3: ASSYSGTGAIQY
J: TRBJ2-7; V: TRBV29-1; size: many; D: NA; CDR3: SVEGGLSYEQY
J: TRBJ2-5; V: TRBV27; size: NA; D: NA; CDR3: ASSYGTSGTQETQY
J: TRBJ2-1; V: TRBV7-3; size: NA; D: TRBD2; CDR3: ASSPPGLAGGLDEQF
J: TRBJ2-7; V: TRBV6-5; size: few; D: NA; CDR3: ASSYSMYLMTAPSYEQY
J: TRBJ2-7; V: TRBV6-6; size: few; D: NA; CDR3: ASSYSRLRAYEQY
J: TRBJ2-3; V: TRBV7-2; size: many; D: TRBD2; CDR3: ASSLVASGSADTQY
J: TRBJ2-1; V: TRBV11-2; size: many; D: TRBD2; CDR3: ASSLGTSGRALDEQF
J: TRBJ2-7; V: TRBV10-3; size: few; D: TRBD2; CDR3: AISGTSGSVVQY
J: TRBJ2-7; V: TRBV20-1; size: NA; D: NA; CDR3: SARASGGAGFIYEQY
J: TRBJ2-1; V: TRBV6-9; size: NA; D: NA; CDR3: ASSYGRPNSCNEQF
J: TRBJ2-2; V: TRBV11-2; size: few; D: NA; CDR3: ASSLAPLDNTGELF
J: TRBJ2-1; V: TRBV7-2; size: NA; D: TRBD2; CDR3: ASSYSGSRYNEQF
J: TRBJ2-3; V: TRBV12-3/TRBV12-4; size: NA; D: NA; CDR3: ASSLSQVTDTQY
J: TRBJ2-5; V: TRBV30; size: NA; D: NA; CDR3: AWRVLTGTQY
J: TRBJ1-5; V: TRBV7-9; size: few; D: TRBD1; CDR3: ASSLVGQGFRSQPQH
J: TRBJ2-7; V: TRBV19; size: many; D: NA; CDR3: ASSKASSYEQY
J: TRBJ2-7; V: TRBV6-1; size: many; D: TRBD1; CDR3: ASNPQGARGEQY
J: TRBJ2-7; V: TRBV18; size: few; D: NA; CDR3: ASSPLIQTRSNEQY
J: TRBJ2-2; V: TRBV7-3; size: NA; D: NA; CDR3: ASSLVVGDTGELF
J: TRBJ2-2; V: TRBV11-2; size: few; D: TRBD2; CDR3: ASSSLRTSGGLNTGELF
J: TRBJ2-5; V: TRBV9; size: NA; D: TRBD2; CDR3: AGSGTSVSEGTQY
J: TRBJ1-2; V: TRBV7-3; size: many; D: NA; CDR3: ASSPGAGYGYT
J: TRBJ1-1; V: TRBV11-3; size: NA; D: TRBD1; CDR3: ASSSIQGAAEAF
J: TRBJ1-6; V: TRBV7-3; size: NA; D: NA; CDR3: ASSLGGTHGSPLH
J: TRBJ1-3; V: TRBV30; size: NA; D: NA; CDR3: AWSRGGGNTIY
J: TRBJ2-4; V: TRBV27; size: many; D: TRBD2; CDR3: ASSLGTTKNIQY
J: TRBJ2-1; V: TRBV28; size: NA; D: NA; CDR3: ASSPNNYNEQF
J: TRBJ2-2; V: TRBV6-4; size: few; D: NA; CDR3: ASSEEANTGELF
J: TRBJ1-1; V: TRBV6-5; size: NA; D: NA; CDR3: ASSESEAGPNTEAF
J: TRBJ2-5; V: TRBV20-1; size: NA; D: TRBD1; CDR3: SARKRTGDQETQY
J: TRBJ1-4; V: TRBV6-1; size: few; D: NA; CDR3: AARGPSGEKLF
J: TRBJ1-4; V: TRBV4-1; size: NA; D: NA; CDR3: ASSQAQLTNEKLF
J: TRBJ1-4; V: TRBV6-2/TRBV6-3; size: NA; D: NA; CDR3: ASNRGRGEKLF
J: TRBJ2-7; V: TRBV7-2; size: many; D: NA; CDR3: ASSFNPSYEQY
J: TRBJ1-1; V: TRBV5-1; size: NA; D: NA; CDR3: ASSLGLGETEAF